This is a list of T cell receptor beta chains from one sample in a study of blood T cells in healthy people across ages. TCRdb re-called the 5' RACE reads through MiXCR, storing one row per CDR3 protein. The sample records roughly 680,000 distinct CDR3 sequences, approximately 21% being singletons. Sequenced input: blood. Receptor source: a man aged 70-80 years in good health. The CDR3 runs from the conserved cysteine through the conserved F or W. D genes are given only for firm matches. Size is stated for part of the rows, as once, few or many counts, or as a class when the clone is expanded.

>TRBV20-1|NA|TRBD1|TRBJ1-4
TGCAGTGCCGCAGGGGGTTCAGAGGAAAAACTGTTTTTT
CSAAGGSEEKLFF
>TRBV5-6|few|TRBD2|TRBJ2-1
TGTGCCAGCAGCTTGAGGGGGACTAGCGGGAGGAATGAGCAGTTCTTC
CASSLRGTSGRNEQFF
>TRBV3-1|NA|NA|TRBJ1-2
TGTGCCAGCAGCCAAGTGGAGGGGTTGGTAGGCTACACCTTC
CASSQVEGLVGYTF
>TRBV7-3|NA|NA|TRBJ2-5
TGTGCCAGCAGCTTCGACGGCGGGACCCAGTACTTC
CASSFDGGTQYF
>TRBV11-2|NA|TRBD1|TRBJ2-7
TGTGCCAGCAGCTTAGATACCGGGACAGGGGCCTACGAGCAGTACTTC
CASSLDTGTGAYEQYF
>TRBV7-9|NA|NA|TRBJ2-1
TGTGCCAGCAGCCCCGACTCATTGGGTGAGCAGTTCTTC
CASSPDSLGEQFF
>TRBV12-3/TRBV12-4|few|TRBD2|TRBJ2-2
TGTGCCAGCAGTTTAGTGGAACTAGCGGGCCCAATAGGGGAGCTGTTTTTT
CASSLVELAGPIGELFF
>TRBV2|NA|TRBD2|TRBJ2-1
TGTGCCAGCGGACGGGGGACTAACAATGAGCAGTTCTTC
CASGRGTNNEQFF
>TRBV20-1|few|TRBD1|TRBJ2-7
TGCAGTGCTAGAGCCCCCGACAGGGCCTACGAGCAGTACTTC
CSARAPDRAYEQYF
>TRBV27|few|TRBD2|TRBJ2-5
TGTGCCAGCAGGTCCGGGACTAGTAGAGAGACCCAGTACTTC
CASRSGTSRETQYF
>TRBV12-3/TRBV12-4|few|NA|TRBJ1-4
TGTGCCAGCAGTTTAAGGGGTTCTAATGAAAAACTGTTTTTT
CASSLRGSNEKLFF
>TRBV2|NA|NA|TRBJ2-7
TGTGCCAGCAGTGGAAGGGACGGCTCCTACGAGCAGTACTTC
CASSGRDGSYEQYF
>TRBV29-1|NA|TRBD1|TRBJ1-4
TGCAGCGTTGGTATCGGGACAGGGAATGAAAAACTGTTTTTT
CSVGIGTGNEKLFF
>TRBV12-3/TRBV12-4|NA|TRBD2|TRBJ2-1
TGTGCCAGCAGTTTCGGCGGGAGTAATATAAATGAGCAGTTCTTC
CASSFGGSNINEQFF
>TRBV19|NA|NA|TRBJ2-3
TGTGCCAGTAGTATAGGGGGACCTGAAGATACGCGGTATTTT
CASSIGGPEDTRYF
>TRBV28|few|NA|TRBJ1-6
TGTGCCAGCAGTTTTCGTAGACAGAAAACTTATAATTCACCCCTCCACTTT
CASSFRRQKTYNSPLHF
>TRBV29-1|few|NA|TRBJ2-7
TGCAGCGTTGAAGGGCAGGAGAGCTACGAGCAGTACTTC
CSVEGQESYEQYF
>TRBV7-3|NA|TRBD1|TRBJ1-3
TGTGCCAGCAGCCAAACAGGGGGCTCTGGAAACACCATATATTTT
CASSQTGGSGNTIYF
>TRBV7-7|few|NA|TRBJ2-1
TGTGCTAGCAGTCCTGTGGCGGGATTTGCCAATGAGCAGTTCTTC
CASSPVAGFANEQFF
>TRBV5-6|few|NA|TRBJ2-7
TGTGCCAGCAGCTTTTCCCGGGACTTCTACGAGCAGTACTTC
CASSFSRDFYEQYF
>TRBV28|few|TRBD1|TRBJ1-2
TGTGCCAGCACCAGACAGGGGGCGGGTGGCTACACCTTC
CASTRQGAGGYTF
>TRBV10-2|many|NA|TRBJ2-5
TGTGCCAGCAGTGAAAGCAGGGAGACCCAGTACTTC
CASSESRETQYF
>TRBV6-1|few|TRBD2|TRBJ2-3
TGTGCCAGTAAGCGGGGCTCAAGCACAGATACGCAGTATTTT
CASKRGSSTDTQYF
>TRBV12-3/TRBV12-4|NA|TRBD2|TRBJ2-7
TGTGCCAGCAGTTGGGGCGGGAGGTACGAGCAGTACTTC
CASSWGGRYEQYF
>TRBV5-1|few|NA|TRBJ2-1
TGCGCCAGCAGCTTGGGGGGGGTAGTTAGCTCCTACAATGAGCAGTTCTTC
CASSLGGVVSSYNEQFF
>TRBV5-6|NA|NA|TRBJ1-5
TGTGCCAGCAGCCTTGGAGGGGGGGCTTCTAGCAATCAGCCCCAGCATTTT
CASSLGGGASSNQPQHF
>TRBV7-9|NA|TRBD2|TRBJ2-3
TGTGCCAGCAGCTTGACCAGCGGGATCACCACAGATACGCAGTATTTT
CASSLTSGITTDTQYF
>TRBV7-9|NA|NA|TRBJ2-4
TGTGCCAGCTCGCGGGTTACCAAAAACATTCAGTACTTC
CASSRVTKNIQYF
>TRBV7-2|NA|NA|TRBJ2-5
TGTGCCAGCAGCTTGGTCAGGGGAGGCCAAGAGACCCAGTACTTC
CASSLVRGGQETQYF
>TRBV30|NA|TRBD1|TRBJ1-1
TGTGCCTGGAGACTGCGCGGGACAGGGGGTCAGAACACTGAAGCTTTCTTT
CAWRLRGTGGQNTEAFF
>TRBV29-1|few|NA|TRBJ2-5
TGCAGCGGTTCGGCCGGGGAGACCCAGTACTTC
CSGSAGETQYF
>TRBV7-2|few|TRBD2|TRBJ2-1
TGTGCCAGCAGCTTACTAGCGGGGGTATCTGGCAATGAGCAGTTCTTC
CASSLLAGVSGNEQFF
>TRBV5-1|many|TRBD1|TRBJ2-3
TGCGCCAGCAACGACGACAGGGGCATAGATACGCAGTATTTT
CASNDDRGIDTQYF
>TRBV6-6|few|NA|TRBJ2-7
TGTGCCAGCAGCCAGGTGATGTCCTACGAGCAGTACTTC
CASSQVMSYEQYF
>TRBV29-1|many|NA|TRBJ2-7
TGCAGCGTTGGTGGGGCTCCTGAGCAGTACTTC
CSVGGAPEQYF
>TRBV20-1|NA|NA|TRBJ2-5
TGCAGTGCTAGCGGTTTGGAGACCCAGTACTTC
CSASGLETQYF